Shown below are 5 T cell receptor beta chains from a single sample sequenced in a study of vaccination and CD4 T cells after COVID-19. No antigen has been identified for these receptors. An Oncomine TCR Beta short-read assay was used to sequence the DNA from cultured CD4+ T cells. TCRdb re-called the PCR reads with MiXCR, one entry per CDR3 protein. The data contain under 25,000 distinct CDR3 sequences, roughly 45% of them singletons. As to treatment: 10-day PBMC culture with coronavirus spike peptide pools or control peptides (ViraFEST assay). The source material was CD4+ T cells from blood, cultured in vitro, sampled before SARS-CoV-2 vaccination. These receptor sequences come from a human donor who had recovered from COVID-19.

The chain is built from TRBV12-2 and TRBJ2-5; TRBD1, the D gene given by the table, was not confirmed from the DNA. TRBV12-2 is a known pseudogene. The CDR3 has 17 amino acids. The CDR3 protein is CASRAGPWTGIQETQYF. The CDR3, as DNA: TGTGCAAGTCGAGCCGGCCCGTGGACAGGGATACAAGAGACCCAGTACTTC.

The J gene is TRBJ2-1, the V gene TRBV20-1; 7 bases align to TRBD1. The CDR3 is 12 amino acids. The germline gives CDR1 DFQATT, CDR2 SNEGSKA (reference sequence). V dropped 4 bases and J dropped 10; count of bases not matched to a gene: 7. The CDR3 sequence is CSATDRVREQFF. For the CDR3, the DNA is TGCAGTGCTACCGACAGGGTTCGAGAGCAGTTCTTC.

The V gene is TRBV9, the J gene TRBJ2-2, with D possibly being TRBD1 (5 bases). V dropped 4 bases and J dropped 4 bases, with 11 bases sitting between them. CDR3 size: 14 residues. The germline V gene has CDR1 SGDLS and CDR2 YYNGEE. The CDR3 DNA reads TGTGCCAGCAGCAGCGTTCAGGGCACCGGGGAGCTGTTTTTT. It yields the protein CASSSVQGTGELFF.

About this clonotype: No DNA is shown, since the ends of the CDR3 on it are uncertain; the CDR3 is the one TCRdb lists. V and J are TRBV7-5 and TRBJ1-1; TRBD1, the table's D call, was not compared with the DNA. TRBV7-5 is listed as a pseudogene. The CDR3 spans 18 residues, counting both ends. CDR3 region: CISVSEAPPWGANTEAFF.

The V gene is TRBV5-1, the J gene TRBJ1-2; D is possibly TRBD1 (6 bases). Germline V gene sequence: CDR1 SGHRS, CDR2 YFSETQ. There are 13 residues in the CDR3. Trimming removed 6 bases at V and 8 bases at J, with 17 bases between. CDR3 sequence: CASTPGGPGGYTF. In nucleotides, the CDR3 is TGCGCCAGCACTCCCGGGGGCCCGGGCGGCTACACCTTC. Drawing the rest from reference TRBV5-1 and TRBJ1-2, the complete variable domain is KAGVTQTPRYLIKTRGQQVTLSCSPISGHRSVSWYQQTPGQGLQFLFEYFSETQRNKGNFPGRFSGRQFSNSRSEMNVSTLELGDSALYLCASTPGGPGGYTFGSGTRLTVV.